This T cell receptor beta chain was profiled in a study of T-cell memory formation after mild COVID-19. Study-level results: Proof of SARS-CoV-2 specificity was absent for the second-wave clones that crested on day 37. The study found balanced CD4/CD8 in clones contracting day 15 to 85 and a CD4+ lean in later expanders.

Constant-segment primers and 5'RACE yielded cDNA libraries for TCR alpha and TCR beta, each carrying sample barcodes and UMIs. TCRdb itself ran the 5' RACE reads through MiXCR, one entry per CDR3 protein. The table includes 300,000 or so distinct CDR3 sequences, roughly 17% detected once. About this clonotype itself: Its antigen remains unidentified.

This TCR was recovered from a man aged 18-30 years who had mild COVID-19 (a few samples of this study predate the infection). Cell type and time point are not known. Sequenced sample: PBMCs or a T cell subset sorted from them (not recorded which).

As DNA, the CDR3 is TGCGCCAGCAGTCTGACAGGGGTCCATGGCTACACCTTC. Protein product: CASSLTGVHGYTF. The gene calls are TRBV5-1 and TRBJ1-2; 8 nucleotides agree with TRBD1. V shed 5 bases, J shed 6 bases, and the junction held 6 bases outside the gene matches. This CDR3 spans 13 amino acids. Per the germline V gene, CDR1 is SGHRS and CDR2 is YFSETQ.